These T cell receptor beta chains were read from a single sample in a study of a mutant IDH1 vaccine in newly diagnosed glioma. The protocol was immunoSEQ multiplex PCR, while the TCRdb copy is restricted to in-frame clones and leaves out a portion. Of 85,000 to 100,000 clones in the sample, around 90% were seen once. Sequences were derived from PBMCs, sampled from a glioma patient treated with radiotherapy, temozolomide or both. All receptors come from a woman aged 45-65 years with glioma. Each CDR3 is given with its conserved first and last residue. A D gene is named only where the DNA matches it firmly. Size is omitted from some rows. Given values are once, few, many or a class for expanded clones.

j_gene: TRBJ1-5; abundance: NA; d_gene: TRBD1; len: 14; v_gene: TRBV7-9; CDR3nt: TGTGCCAGCGGCCCTCGGACAGGGGCCCAGCCCCAGCATTTT; CDR3aa: CASGPRTGAQPQHF
j_gene: TRBJ2-7; abundance: NA; d_gene: NA; len: 14; v_gene: TRBV6-5; CDR3nt: TGTGCCAGCAGTTACTCCGGCGTCTCCTACGAGCAGTACTTC; CDR3aa: CASSYSGVSYEQYF
j_gene: TRBJ2-1; abundance: NA; d_gene: NA; len: 15; v_gene: TRBV11-3; CDR3nt: TGTGCCAGCAGCTTGGGGCAGTGGGCACACAATGAGCAGTTCTTC; CDR3aa: CASSLGQWAHNEQFF
j_gene: TRBJ2-5; abundance: NA; d_gene: TRBD1; len: 14; v_gene: TRBV28; CDR3nt: TGTGCCAGCAGCAATGACAGGGGGGAAGAGACCCAGTACTTC; CDR3aa: CASSNDRGEETQYF
j_gene: TRBJ1-2; abundance: few; d_gene: TRBD1; len: 14; v_gene: TRBV5-1; CDR3nt: TGCGCCAGCAGCATCCAGGGACAGGCCGATGGCTACACCTTC; CDR3aa: CASSIQGQADGYTF
j_gene: TRBJ2-7; abundance: NA; d_gene: NA; len: 14; v_gene: TRBV7-9; CDR3nt: TGTGCCAGCAGCTGGGACTTTCAGGCCTACGAGCAGTACTTC; CDR3aa: CASSWDFQAYEQYF
j_gene: TRBJ2-5; abundance: NA; d_gene: TRBD2; len: 16; v_gene: TRBV5-6; CDR3nt: TGTGCCAGCAGCTCCTTAGCGGGAGGGGCCGGAGAGACCCAGTACTTC; CDR3aa: CASSSLAGGAGETQYF
j_gene: TRBJ1-5; abundance: NA; d_gene: NA; len: 15; v_gene: TRBV6-4; CDR3nt: TGTGCCAGCAGTGACTCTGGGGGGGCCGGGGAGCCCCAGCATTTT; CDR3aa: CASSDSGGAGEPQHF
j_gene: TRBJ1-4; abundance: NA; d_gene: NA; len: 15; v_gene: TRBV9; CDR3nt: TGTGCCAGCAGCCAAGGGACCCCCCCCTACGAAAAACTGTTTTTT; CDR3aa: CASSQGTPPYEKLFF
j_gene: TRBJ1-5; abundance: NA; d_gene: NA; len: 13; v_gene: TRBV19; CDR3nt: TGTGCCAGTACACCCTATAGCAATCAGCCCCAGCATTTT; CDR3aa: CASTPYSNQPQHF
j_gene: TRBJ1-4; abundance: few; d_gene: NA; len: 13; v_gene: TRBV29-1; CDR3nt: TGCAGCGTTAGGTCTGGCCAGGCTGAAAAACTGTTTTTT; CDR3aa: CSVRSGQAEKLFF
j_gene: TRBJ1-2; abundance: NA; d_gene: NA; len: 14; v_gene: TRBV5-1; CDR3nt: TGCGCCAGCAGCTTGGCAGGGCCTAACTATGGCTACACCTTC; CDR3aa: CASSLAGPNYGYTF
j_gene: TRBJ2-7; abundance: NA; d_gene: TRBD1; len: 15; v_gene: TRBV9; CDR3nt: TGTGCCAGCAGCCCTCCCGGACAGGGAATGTACGAGCAGTACTTC; CDR3aa: CASSPPGQGMYEQYF
j_gene: TRBJ2-7; abundance: medium-sized; d_gene: TRBD1; len: 14; v_gene: TRBV27; CDR3nt: TGTGCCAGCAAGAGGACTCGAGGGGGCAACGAGCAGTACTTC; CDR3aa: CASKRTRGGNEQYF
j_gene: TRBJ2-3; abundance: NA; d_gene: TRBD1; len: 15; v_gene: TRBV9; CDR3nt: TGTGCCAGCACCTCTAGAGGGGGCTACGGAGATACGCAGTATTTT; CDR3aa: CASTSRGGYGDTQYF
j_gene: TRBJ1-5; abundance: NA; d_gene: TRBD1; len: 14; v_gene: TRBV6-6; CDR3nt: TGTGCCAGCCTGCGACAGGGAGGCAATCAGCCCCAGCATTTT; CDR3aa: CASLRQGGNQPQHF
j_gene: TRBJ2-1; abundance: NA; d_gene: NA; len: 16; v_gene: TRBV27; CDR3nt: TGTGCCAGCAGTTTAGGTTTTGGTGGATCCTACAATGAGCAGTTCTTC; CDR3aa: CASSLGFGGSYNEQFF
j_gene: TRBJ1-1; abundance: NA; d_gene: TRBD1; len: 19; v_gene: TRBV10-2; CDR3nt: TGCGCCAGCAGTGAGGAGAGGGACAGGGGCCGTGGAGGGGACCCGGAAGCTTTCTTT; CDR3aa: CASSEERDRGRGGDPEAFF
j_gene: TRBJ2-7; abundance: NA; d_gene: TRBD1; len: 15; v_gene: TRBV15; CDR3nt: TGTGCCACCAGCTCAGGGACAGGAAGAACCTACGAGCAGTACTTC; CDR3aa: CATSSGTGRTYEQYF
j_gene: TRBJ2-7; abundance: NA; d_gene: NA; len: 16; v_gene: TRBV10-3; CDR3nt: TGTGCCAGCAGCCACCGCGCCGGCCCCGAGCCCCTCGAGCAGTACTTC; CDR3aa: CASSHRAGPEPLEQYF
j_gene: TRBJ1-2; abundance: NA; d_gene: NA; len: 16; v_gene: TRBV4-1; CDR3nt: TGCGCCAGCAGCCAAGTTAATGCAGGGTATTTTGATGGCTACACCTTC; CDR3aa: CASSQVNAGYFDGYTF
j_gene: TRBJ2-7; abundance: NA; d_gene: NA; len: 13; v_gene: TRBV29-1; CDR3nt: TGCAGCGTCACCGGGACCTATTTTATCGGGCAGTACTTC; CDR3aa: CSVTGTYFIGQYF
j_gene: TRBJ1-4; abundance: NA; d_gene: TRBD1; len: 14; v_gene: TRBV29-1; CDR3nt: TGCAGCGTTTCCCCGGGACAGGGAGTTGAAAAACTGTTTTTT; CDR3aa: CSVSPGQGVEKLFF
j_gene: TRBJ2-5; abundance: NA; d_gene: NA; len: 15; v_gene: TRBV5-4; CDR3nt: TGTGCCAGCAGCTCTGGCGGAAGGGGTCAAGAGACCCAGTACTTC; CDR3aa: CASSSGGRGQETQYF
j_gene: TRBJ1-5; abundance: once; d_gene: NA; len: 15; v_gene: TRBV6-5; CDR3nt: TGTGCCAGCAGTTACTCGAACAGGGCTCATCAGCCCCAGCATTTT; CDR3aa: CASSYSNRAHQPQHF
j_gene: TRBJ2-5; abundance: NA; d_gene: NA; len: 13; v_gene: TRBV19; CDR3nt: TGTGCCAGTAGTTCAACTAGCCAAGAGACCCAGTACTTC; CDR3aa: CASSSTSQETQYF
j_gene: TRBJ2-3; abundance: NA; d_gene: TRBD1; len: 15; v_gene: TRBV19; CDR3nt: TGTGCCAGTAGGCCCGGACAGGGGGCAGGTGATACGCAGTATTTT; CDR3aa: CASRPGQGAGDTQYF
j_gene: TRBJ2-1; abundance: NA; d_gene: TRBD2; len: 15; v_gene: TRBV7-2; CDR3nt: TGTGCCAGCAGCTTAGTGGCTAGCGGATACAATGAGCAGTTCTTC; CDR3aa: CASSLVASGYNEQFF
j_gene: TRBJ2-3; abundance: NA; d_gene: TRBD2; len: 14; v_gene: TRBV7-3; CDR3nt: TGTGCCAGCAGCCCCACCGGACTAGCGGGAGAGCAGTATTTT; CDR3aa: CASSPTGLAGEQYF
j_gene: TRBJ2-7; abundance: NA; d_gene: NA; len: 13; v_gene: TRBV10-3; CDR3nt: TGTGCCACCTCGCGTCCATCTCCACCCGAGCAGTACTTC; CDR3aa: CATSRPSPPEQYF
j_gene: TRBJ1-5; abundance: NA; d_gene: NA; len: 14; v_gene: TRBV19; CDR3nt: TGTGCCAGTAAGCACCCGGGGGGAGGCCAGCCCCAGCATTTT; CDR3aa: CASKHPGGGQPQHF
j_gene: TRBJ2-1; abundance: NA; d_gene: NA; len: 15; v_gene: TRBV18; CDR3nt: TGTGCCAGCTCACCACGGTCCGGGGGCACAAATGAGCAGTTCTTC; CDR3aa: CASSPRSGGTNEQFF
j_gene: TRBJ2-3; abundance: NA; d_gene: NA; len: 13; v_gene: TRBV27; CDR3nt: TGTGCCAGCAGTTTAGTTCTACCAGCTACGCAGTATTTT; CDR3aa: CASSLVLPATQYF
j_gene: TRBJ2-4; abundance: NA; d_gene: NA; len: 13; v_gene: TRBV7-2; CDR3nt: TGTGCCAGCAGCCCCGGGGATGGAAACATTCAGTACTTC; CDR3aa: CASSPGDGNIQYF
j_gene: TRBJ1-4; abundance: NA; d_gene: NA; len: 11; v_gene: TRBV6-6; CDR3nt: TGTGCCAGCAGTTACCGGGGAAAACTGTTTTTT; CDR3aa: CASSYRGKLFF
j_gene: TRBJ2-1; abundance: NA; d_gene: NA; len: 13; v_gene: TRBV5-4; CDR3nt: TGTGCCAGCAGCCCCCCTTCTCGGGATGAGCAGTTCTTC; CDR3aa: CASSPPSRDEQFF
j_gene: TRBJ2-4; abundance: NA; d_gene: TRBD2; len: 18; v_gene: TRBV2; CDR3nt: TGTGCCAGCAGGGACGCCCTAGAAGGGTGGGGGGGGAAAAACATTCAGTACTTC; CDR3aa: CASRDALEGWGGKNIQYF
j_gene: TRBJ2-1; abundance: NA; d_gene: TRBD1; len: 16; v_gene: TRBV7-3; CDR3nt: TGTGCCAGCAGCCCGCACCGGGACAGTTCCTACAATGAGCAGTTCTTC; CDR3aa: CASSPHRDSSYNEQFF
j_gene: TRBJ1-1; abundance: few; d_gene: NA; len: 13; v_gene: TRBV6-1; CDR3nt: TGTGCCAGCACTAGAGAGTTGGGCACTGAAGCTTTCTTT; CDR3aa: CASTRELGTEAFF
j_gene: TRBJ2-1; abundance: NA; d_gene: NA; len: 12; v_gene: TRBV2; CDR3nt: TGTGCCAGCAAGAAGGACAGCAATGAGCAGTTCTTC; CDR3aa: CASKKDSNEQFF